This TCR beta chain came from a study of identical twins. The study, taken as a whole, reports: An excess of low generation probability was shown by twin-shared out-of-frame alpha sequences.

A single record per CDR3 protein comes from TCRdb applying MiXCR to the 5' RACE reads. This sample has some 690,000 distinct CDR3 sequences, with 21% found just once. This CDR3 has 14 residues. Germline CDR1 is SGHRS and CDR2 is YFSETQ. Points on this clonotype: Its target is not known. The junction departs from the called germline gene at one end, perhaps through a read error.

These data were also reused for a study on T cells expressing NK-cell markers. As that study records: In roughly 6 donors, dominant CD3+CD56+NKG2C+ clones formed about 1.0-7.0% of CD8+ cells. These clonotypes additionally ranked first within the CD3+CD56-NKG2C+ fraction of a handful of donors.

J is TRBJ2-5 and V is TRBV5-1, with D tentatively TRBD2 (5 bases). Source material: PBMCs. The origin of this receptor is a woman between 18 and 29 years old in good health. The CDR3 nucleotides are TGTGCCAGCAGCTTAGTGTCCGGGGAAGAGACCCAGTACTTC. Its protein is CASSLVSGEETQYF.